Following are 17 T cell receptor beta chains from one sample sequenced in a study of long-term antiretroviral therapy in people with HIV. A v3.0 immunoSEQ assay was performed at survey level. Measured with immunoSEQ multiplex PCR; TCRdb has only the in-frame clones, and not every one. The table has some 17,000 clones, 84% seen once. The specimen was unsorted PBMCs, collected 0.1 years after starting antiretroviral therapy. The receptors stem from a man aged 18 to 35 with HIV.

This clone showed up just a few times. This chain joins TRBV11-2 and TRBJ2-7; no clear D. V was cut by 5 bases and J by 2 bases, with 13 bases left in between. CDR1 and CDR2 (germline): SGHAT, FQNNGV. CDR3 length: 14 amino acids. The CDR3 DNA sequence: TGTGCCAGCAGCCCGAGACCGGGCACCTACGAGCAGTACTTC. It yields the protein CASSPRPGTYEQYF. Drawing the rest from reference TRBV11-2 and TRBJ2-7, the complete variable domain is EAGVAQSPRYKIIEKRQSVAFWCNPISGHATLYWYQQILGQGPKLLIQFQNNGVVDDSQLPKDRFSAERLKGVDSTLKIQPAKLEDSAVYLCASSPRPGTYEQYFGPGTRLTVT.

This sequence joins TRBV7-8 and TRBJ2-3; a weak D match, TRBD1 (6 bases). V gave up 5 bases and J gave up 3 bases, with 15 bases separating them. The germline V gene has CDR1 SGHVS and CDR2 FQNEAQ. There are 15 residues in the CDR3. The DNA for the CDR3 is TGTGCCAGCAGCCCGGGGACAATCGGGACAGATACGCAGTATTTT. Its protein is CASSPGTIGTDTQYF.

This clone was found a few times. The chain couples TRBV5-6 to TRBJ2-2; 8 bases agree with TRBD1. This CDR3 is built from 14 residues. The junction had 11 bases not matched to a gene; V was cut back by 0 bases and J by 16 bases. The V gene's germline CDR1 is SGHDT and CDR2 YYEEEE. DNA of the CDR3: TGTGCCAGCAGCTTGGTGGGGCTGCAGGGGGCCTCGTTTTTT. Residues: CASSLVGLQGASFF.

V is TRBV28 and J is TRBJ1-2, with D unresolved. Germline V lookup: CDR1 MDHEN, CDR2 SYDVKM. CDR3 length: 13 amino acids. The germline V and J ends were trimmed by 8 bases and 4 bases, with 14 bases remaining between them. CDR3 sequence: CASAITTVYGYTF. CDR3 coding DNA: TGTGCCAGCGCTATAACGACTGTCTATGGCTACACCTTC.

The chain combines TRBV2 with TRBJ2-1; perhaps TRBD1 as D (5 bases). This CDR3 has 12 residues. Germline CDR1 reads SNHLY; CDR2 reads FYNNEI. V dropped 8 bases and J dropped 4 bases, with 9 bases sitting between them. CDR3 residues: CASARQYNEQFF. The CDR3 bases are TGTGCCAGCGCCAGACAGTACAATGAGCAGTTCTTC.

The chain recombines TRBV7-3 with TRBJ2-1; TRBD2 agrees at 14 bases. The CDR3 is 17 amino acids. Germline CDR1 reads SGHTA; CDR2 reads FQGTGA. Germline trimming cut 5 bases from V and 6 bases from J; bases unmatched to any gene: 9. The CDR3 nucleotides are TGTGCCAGCAGCCCGGCCCTCGGGACTAGCGGGAGCAATGAGCAGTTCTTC. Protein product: CASSPALGTSGSNEQFF.

The CDR3: CASSHRGPTEAFF. The CDR3 DNA reads as TGTGCCAGCAGTCACAGGGGGCCGACTGAAGCTTTCTTT. This chain joins TRBV27 and TRBJ1-1; TRBD1 matches at 9 bases. The CDR3 loop spans 13 amino acids. The J segment lost 5 bases and the V segment lost 5 bases, leaving 3 bases of the junction unmatched. Per the germline V gene, CDR1 is MNHEY and CDR2 is SMNVEV (reference sequence).

CDR3 DNA sequence: TGTGCCAGCAGCTTAGGCTCCATCGGGACAAGGGGCGCCTACGAGCAGTACTTC. It specifies CASSLGSIGTRGAYEQYF. The chain links TRBV7-6 to TRBJ2-7; TRBD1 might be the D (6 bases). Germline V CDR1 and CDR2: SGHVS, FNYEAQ. The CDR3 has 18 residues. The V end was cut by 1 base, the J end by 2 bases, with 21 bases between. Full variable domain (rest looked up from reference TRBV7-6 and TRBJ2-7): GAGVSQSPRYKVTKRGQDVALRCDPISGHVSLYWYRQALGQGPEFLTYFNYEAQQDKSGLPNDRFSAERPEGSISTLTIQRTEQRDSAMYRCASSLGSIGTRGAYEQYFGPGTRLTVT.

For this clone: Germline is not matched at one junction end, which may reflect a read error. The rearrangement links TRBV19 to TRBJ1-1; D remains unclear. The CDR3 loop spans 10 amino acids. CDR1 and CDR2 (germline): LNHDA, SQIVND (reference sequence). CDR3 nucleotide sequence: TGTGCCAGTGGTAACAGTGAAGCTTTCTTT. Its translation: CASGNSEAFF.

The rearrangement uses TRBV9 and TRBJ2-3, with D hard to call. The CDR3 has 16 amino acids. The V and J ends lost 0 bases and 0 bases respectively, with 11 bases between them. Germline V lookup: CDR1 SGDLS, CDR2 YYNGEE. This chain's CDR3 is CASSVEGAHSTDTQYF. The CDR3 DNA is TGTGCCAGCAGCGTAGAGGGCGCTCATAGCACAGATACGCAGTATTTT. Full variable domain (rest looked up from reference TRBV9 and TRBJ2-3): DSGVTQTPKHLITATGQRVTLRCSPRSGDLSVYWYQQSLDQGLQFLIQYYNGEERAKGNILERFSAQQFPDLHSELNLSSLELGDSALYFCASSVEGAHSTDTQYFGPGTRLTVL.

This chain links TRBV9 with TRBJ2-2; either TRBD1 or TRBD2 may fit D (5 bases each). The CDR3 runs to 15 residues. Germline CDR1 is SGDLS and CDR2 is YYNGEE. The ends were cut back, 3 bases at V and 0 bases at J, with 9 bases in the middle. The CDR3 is CASSALGPNTGELFF. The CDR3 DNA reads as TGTGCCAGCAGCGCCCTGGGACCGAACACCGGGGAGCTGTTTTTT. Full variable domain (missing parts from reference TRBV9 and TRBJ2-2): DSGVTQTPKHLITATGQRVTLRCSPRSGDLSVYWYQQSLDQGLQFLIQYYNGEERAKGNILERFSAQQFPDLHSELNLSSLELGDSALYFCASSALGPNTGELFFGEGSRLTVL.

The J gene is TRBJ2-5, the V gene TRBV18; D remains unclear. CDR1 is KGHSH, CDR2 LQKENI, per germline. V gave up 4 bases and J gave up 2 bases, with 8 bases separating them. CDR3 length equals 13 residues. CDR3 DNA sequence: TGTGCCAGCTCACGAAGTGGGCAAGAGACCCAGTACTTC. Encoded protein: CASSRSGQETQYF.

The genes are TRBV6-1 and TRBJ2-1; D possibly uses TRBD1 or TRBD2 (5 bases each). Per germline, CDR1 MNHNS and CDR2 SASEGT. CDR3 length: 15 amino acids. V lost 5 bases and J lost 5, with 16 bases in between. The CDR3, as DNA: TGTGCCAGCAGTATTCAGGGTGGGACGGACAATGAGCAGTTCTTC. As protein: CASSIQGGTDNEQFF.

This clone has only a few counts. The CDR3 is CASSEGSEYF. In nucleotides, the CDR3 is TGTGCCAGCAGTGAGGGGTCCGAGTACTTC. The chain employs TRBV25-1 and TRBJ2-7; no reliable D call. The germline V gene has CDR1 MGHDK and CDR2 SYGVNS. CDR3 length: 10 amino acids. With 3 bases removed from V and 11 bases from J, the gap between germline ends came to 8 bases.

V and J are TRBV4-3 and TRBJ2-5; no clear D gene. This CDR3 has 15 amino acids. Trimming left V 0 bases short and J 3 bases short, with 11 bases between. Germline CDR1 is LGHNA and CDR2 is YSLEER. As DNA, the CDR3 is TGCGCCAGCAGCCAAGAAATTGCTGTGGAAGAGACCCAGTACTTC. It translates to CASSQEIAVEETQYF.

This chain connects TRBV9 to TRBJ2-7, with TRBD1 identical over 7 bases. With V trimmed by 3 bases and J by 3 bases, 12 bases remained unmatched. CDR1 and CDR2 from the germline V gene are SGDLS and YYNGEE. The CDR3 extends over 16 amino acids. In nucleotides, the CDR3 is TGTGCCAGCAGCGGACCCAGGCGAGGGGGCTTCTACGAGCAGTACTTC. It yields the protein CASSGPRRGGFYEQYF. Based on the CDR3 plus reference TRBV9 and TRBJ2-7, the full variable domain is DSGVTQTPKHLITATGQRVTLRCSPRSGDLSVYWYQQSLDQGLQFLIQYYNGEERAKGNILERFSAQQFPDLHSELNLSSLELGDSALYFCASSGPRRGGFYEQYFGPGTRLTVT.

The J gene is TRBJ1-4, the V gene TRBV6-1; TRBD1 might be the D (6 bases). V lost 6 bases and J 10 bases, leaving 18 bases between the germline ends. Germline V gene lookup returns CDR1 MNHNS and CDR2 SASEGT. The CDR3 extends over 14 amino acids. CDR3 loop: CASSEGGGVVKLFF. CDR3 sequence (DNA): TGTGCCAGCAGCGAGGGGGGCGGGGTGGTAAAACTGTTTTTT.